These 8 T cell receptor beta chains were all obtained from the same sample, sequenced in a study of OX40 agonist ivuxolimab in advanced cancers. Profiled with immunoSEQ multiplex PCR; TCRdb holds only in-frame clones, not every one. The repertoire consists of tens of thousands of clones, with approximately 80% occurring once and the leading ten covering around 3.6%. Material: CD4+ or CD8+ T cells sorted from blood, obtained in a trial of the OX40 agonist ivuxolimab. These receptors were obtained from an adult with an advanced solid tumor such as melanoma, head and neck, liver or kidney cancer.

The chain uses TRBV7-9 and TRBJ2-7; 7 nucleotides match TRBD2. The CDR3 consists of 16 residues. J gave up 2 bases and V 1 base, and 8 bases lay outside the gene matches. The germline CDR1 and CDR2 sequences are SEHNR and FQNEAQ (reference sequence). CDR3 DNA sequence: TGTGCCAGCAGCTTAGTTGGGGGAGGGACCACCTACGAGCAGTACTTC. Its translation: CASSLVGGGTTYEQYF.

The V and J genes are TRBV29-1 and TRBJ2-5; 7 nucleotides agree with TRBD1. The DNA end lines up better with TRBJ2-7; the J call may be wrong. Germline CDR1 reads SQVTM; CDR2 reads ANQGSEA. This CDR3 region has 12 residues. The CDR3 bases are TGCAGCGTTGTAGGCAGGGGGTACGAGCAGTACTTC. This codes for CSVVGRGYEQYF.

This clone was seen a handful of times. The V call is TRBV2, the J call TRBJ1-1, with a possible D match to TRBD1 (6 bases). Trimming took 9 bases from V and 4 from J, leaving 21 bases between them. Germline values: CDR1 SNHLY, CDR2 FYNNEI. CDR3 length: 15 residues. CDR3 nucleotide sequence: TGTGCCAGTATGGGAGGAATACAGGGTGGCACTGAAGCTTTCTTT. Protein sequence: CASMGGIQGGTEAFF.

DNA of the CDR3: TGTGCCAGTAGCCGGGACAGGGCATTCGGGGAGCAGTACTTC. It encodes CASSRDRAFGEQYF. The rearrangement joins TRBV19 to TRBJ2-5, with 9 bases that match TRBD1. This CDR3 has 14 amino acids. Germline CDR1 LNHDA, CDR2 SQIVND (reference sequence). J gave up 11 bases and V 6 bases, and 13 bases lay outside the gene matches.

The rearrangement links TRBV11-2 to TRBJ2-5; D is undetermined. Gene TRBJ2-7 matches the end of the DNA better, so the J call may be wrong. Germline loops: CDR1 SGHAT, CDR2 FQNNGV. The CDR3 has 14 residues. Written as DNA, the CDR3 is TGTGCCAGCAGCTTCACAGTCGCTGCCTACGAGCAGTACTTC. The encoded protein is CASSFTVAAYEQYF.

This chain joins TRBV21-1 and TRBJ1-5. TRBV21-1 is deemed a pseudogene. The CDR3 length is 15 residues. The CDR3 DNA sequence: TGTGCCAGCAGCCAAGGGGTTTACTGCAATCAGCCCCAGCATTTT. Residues: CASSQGVYCNQPQHF.

The V call is TRBV6-6, the J call TRBJ2-7, with 7 positions matching TRBD1. The CDR3 length is 13 residues. CDR1 and CDR2 from the germline V gene are MNHNY and SVGAGI (reference sequence). J gave up 6 bases and V 3 bases, and 5 bases lay outside the gene matches. The CDR3 reads CASSYIPGGEQYF. In DNA, the CDR3 is TGTGCCAGCAGTTATATTCCAGGGGGCGAGCAGTACTTC.

The J gene is TRBJ1-4, the V gene TRBV6-1; maybe TRBD1 (5 bases). Germline V CDR1 and CDR2: MNHNS, SASEGT. Trimming removed 5 bases at V and 4 bases at J, with 14 bases between. The CDR3 extends over 15 amino acids. The CDR3 loop reads CASSKGLAFNEKLFF. The CDR3 nucleotides read TGTGCCAGCAGTAAGGGGTTGGCCTTTAATGAAAAACTGTTTTTT.